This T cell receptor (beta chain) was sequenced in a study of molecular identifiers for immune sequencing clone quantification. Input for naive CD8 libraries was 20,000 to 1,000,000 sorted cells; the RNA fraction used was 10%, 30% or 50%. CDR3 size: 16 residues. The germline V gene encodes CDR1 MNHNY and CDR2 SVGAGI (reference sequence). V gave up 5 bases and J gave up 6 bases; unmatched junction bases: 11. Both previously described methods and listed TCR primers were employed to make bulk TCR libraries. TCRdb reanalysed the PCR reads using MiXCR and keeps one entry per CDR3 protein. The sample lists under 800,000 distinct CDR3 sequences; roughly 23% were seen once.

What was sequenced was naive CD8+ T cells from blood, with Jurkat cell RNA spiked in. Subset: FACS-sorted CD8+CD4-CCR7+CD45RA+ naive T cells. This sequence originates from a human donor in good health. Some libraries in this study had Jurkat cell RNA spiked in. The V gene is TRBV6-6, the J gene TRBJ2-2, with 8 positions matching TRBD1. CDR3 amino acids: CASSNPGQVKAGELFF. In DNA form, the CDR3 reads TGTGCCAGCAGTAACCCGGGACAGGTCAAAGCCGGGGAGCTGTTTTTT.